The clone carrying this TCR beta chain was observed a handful of times. What it binds is not known. Germline and junction disagree at one end, which may indicate a read error. Germline loops: CDR1 SQVTM, CDR2 ANQGSEA. CDR3 size: 12 residues. Unique molecular identifiers featured in how the TCRbeta library was prepared. MiXCR was run by TCRdb on the PCR reads, yielding one entry per CDR3 protein. The sample contains about 460,000 distinct CDR3 sequences, 9.5% to 12% of which appear only once. This sample was included in a study of T-cell reconstitution after alpha-beta-depleted transplantation in children. Study results and caveats: Reportedly, only several hundred clones from non-depleted graft cells drove alpha-beta T-cell counts at about two months.

The TCR sequence derives from a female patient between 2 and 15 years old who had a stem cell transplant for aplastic anemia, so the T cells may come from the graft donor. The chain is built from TRBV29-1 and TRBJ2-5, with D unclear. Material: PBMCs, mostly from graft donor cells, obtained 180 days after TCRalphabeta/CD19-depleted stem cell transplant. CDR3 region: CRVGSYQETQYF. The CDR3 DNA reads as TGCAGAGTTGGATCGTACCAAGAGACCCAGTACTTC.